The 9 T cell receptor beta chains reported below all come from one sample, sequenced in a study of blood T cell repertoires in COVID-19. TCRdb's copy holds only in-frame clones and misses some; the assay was immunoSEQ multiplex PCR. This table holds 250,000 to 300,000 clones, around nine tenths found once. Sequencing was carried out using peripheral blood. The receptors were sampled from a woman in her thirties or forties who had recovered from COVID-19.

The gene calls are TRBV2 and TRBJ1-1; 10 bases are shared with TRBD1. CDR1 and CDR2 (germline): SNHLY, FYNNEI. The CDR3 runs to 13 residues. J lost 6 bases, V lost 9 bases, and 7 bases had no gene match. CDR3 bases: TGTGCCAGTACCCGGGACAGGGGCGCTGAAGCTTTCTTT. It specifies CASTRDRGAEAFF.

This clone was seen a few times. The chain carries TRBV7-9 and TRBJ2-2; D remains unclear. Germline CDR1 reads SEHNR; CDR2 reads FQNEAQ (reference sequence). The CDR3 is 15 residues long. V was cut by 5 bases and J by 1 base, with 11 bases left in between. The CDR3 loop is CASSPRRGNTGELFF. DNA for the CDR3: TGTGCCAGCAGCCCTCGACGAGGGAACACCGGGGAGCTGTTTTTT.

Comments on this clone: The sample has other DNA sequences that encode this CDR3 too. The V and J genes are TRBV9 and TRBJ2-3, with TRBD2 as a possible D gene (6 bases). Trimming cost V 0 bases and J 0 bases, with 8 bases left between them. Germline loops: CDR1 SGDLS, CDR2 YYNGEE. The CDR3 extends over 15 amino acids. The CDR3 DNA reads as TGTGCCAGCAGCGTAGCTGCGGGAAGCACAGATACGCAGTATTTT. Translating gives CASSVAAGSTDTQYF.

The rearrangement links TRBV27 to TRBJ1-2; TRBD1 might be the D (5 bases). Germline V lookup: CDR1 MNHEY, CDR2 SMNVEV (reference sequence). This CDR3 has 14 residues. V was pared by 4 bases and J by 4 bases, with 13 bases between. The CDR3 nucleotides read TGTGCCAGCAGTTCAGGGTATTCGGGCTATGGCTACACCTTC. Translating it yields CASSSGYSGYGYTF.

V gene TRBV7-2 combines with J gene TRBJ2-3, with TRBD2 identical over 10 bases. The CDR3 contains 19 residues. With 5 bases clipped from V and 6 bases from J, the junction kept 20 bases outside the gene matches. CDR1 is SGHTA, CDR2 FQGNSA, per germline. The DNA for the CDR3 is TGTGCCAGCAGCACCCGGACTAGCGGCCAGCACAGGTTAGGGGATACGCAGTATTTT. Its translation is CASSTRTSGQHRLGDTQYF.

The chain combines TRBV29-1 with TRBJ1-1, with a tentative D call TRBD1 (6 bases). V lost 7 bases and J 0 bases, leaving 15 bases between the germline ends. Germline CDR1 and CDR2: SQVTM and ANQGSEA. This CDR3 is built from 14 residues. CDR3 amino acids: CSAQGGSMNTEAFF. CDR3 in DNA: TGCAGCGCTCAAGGGGGTTCCATGAACACTGAAGCTTTCTTT.

The chain employs TRBV30 and TRBJ2-7, with TRBD2 identical over 10 bases. The V gene end was trimmed by 3 bases and the J gene end by 4 bases; junction bases not matched to a gene: 3. The CDR3 consists of 13 residues. The V gene's germline CDR1 is GTSNPN and CDR2 SVGIG (reference sequence). CDR3 protein: CAWRLAGSYEQYF. The DNA for the CDR3 is TGTGCCTGGAGACTAGCGGGGTCTTACGAGCAGTACTTC.

The V call is TRBV4-1, the J call TRBJ1-1; the match to TRBD1 covers 9 bases. V lost 4 bases and J lost 5; bases outside the gene matches: 5. There are 14 residues in the CDR3. CDR1 and CDR2 (germline): MGHRA, YSYEKL. The CDR3 reads CASSRTGGRTEAFF. DNA for the CDR3: TGCGCCAGCAGCCGCACAGGGGGCAGGACTGAAGCTTTCTTT.

This chain uses TRBV30 with TRBJ1-1; 9 positions match TRBD1. With 3 bases clipped from V and 11 bases from J, the junction kept 10 bases outside the gene matches. Germline CDR1 and CDR2: GTSNPN and SVGIG (reference sequence). The CDR3 has 13 residues. CDR3 DNA sequence: TGTGCCTGGAGGAACCCCGGGACAGGGATCGCTTTCTTT. It encodes CAWRNPGTGIAFF.